These T cell receptor beta chains were read from a single sample in a study of control samples from healthy donors and cancer patients. Libraries were prepared by immunoSEQ multiplex PCR; TCRdb keeps only in-frame clonotypes and omits some of them. The sample holds 200,000 to 250,000 clones; roughly 94% are singletons and the top ten take roughly 1.6%. The specimen sequenced was blood. The receptors originated from a man in his fifties in good health. CDR3s leave out the opening cysteine and the closing phenylalanine or tryptophan.

V,CDR3
TRBV7-3,ASSMPGTARYGYT
TRBV19,ASSIGVTPLH
TRBV5-6,ASSLDAGSSYT
TRBV28,ASSLSGTGHYEQY
TRBV7-8,ASSHLRDSSNSPLH
TRBV3-1/TRBV3-2,ASSRNSPLH
TRBV9,ASSVSTGGIYEQY
TRBV5-1,ASSPDPGVYNEQF
TRBV29-1,SVVKATRTHEQF
TRBV5-1,ASRQDRGGGELF
TRBV2,ARTNRPHYGYT
TRBV6-5,ASSWRGLRTEAF
TRBV11-2,ASSPRGTSNSPLH
TRBV11-3,ASGIISSYNEQF
TRBV27,ASSPRQGYGYT
TRBV2,ASGRTGNQETQY
TRBV5-5,ASSFNWATGNEKLF
TRBV27,ASSRDRSNQPQH
TRBV6-5,ATLLVNQPQH
TRBV3-1/TRBV3-2,ASSQGNPGIQPQH
TRBV5-1,ASSYNPRGETQY
TRBV10-3,AISESLGGNEQY
TRBV24-1,ATTPDRWSGELF
TRBV19,ASTRGVSGQPQH
TRBV5-1,ASSSQSTGDYGYT
TRBV28,ASKLYTGELF
TRBV5-1,ASSPRVGSAF
TRBV27,ASSGRGTMNTEAF
TRBV5-5,ASSSRNADNEKLF
TRBV3-1/TRBV3-2,ASSQETFYNEQF
TRBV6-2/TRBV6-3,ASSPTGWAHGYT
TRBV19,ASNSLGTGYT
TRBV6-6,ASSYSGGNPPQH
TRBV7-9,ASSPQDSSGANVLT
TRBV27,ASSLSRWTEAF
TRBV7-9,ASSSSGATDTQY
TRBV7-9,ASSRDYEQY
TRBV24-1,ATSGRDYGYT
TRBV6-6,ASSPGTAWDGANVLT
TRBV5-6,ASSLRVRTGPEAF
TRBV2,ASNGQGDSPLH
TRBV5-1,ASSLGGSPMNQPQH
TRBV27,ASVTRTRTNEKLF
TRBV3-1/TRBV3-2,ASSHLGSNEQF
TRBV28,ASESNQPQH